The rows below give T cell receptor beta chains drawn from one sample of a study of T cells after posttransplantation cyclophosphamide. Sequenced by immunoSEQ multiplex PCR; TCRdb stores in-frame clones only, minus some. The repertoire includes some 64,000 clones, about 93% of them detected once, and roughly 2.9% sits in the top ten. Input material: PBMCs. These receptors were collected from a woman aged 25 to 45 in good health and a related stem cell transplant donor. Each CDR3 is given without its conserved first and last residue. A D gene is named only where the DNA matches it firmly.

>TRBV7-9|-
ASSLLTYGANVLT
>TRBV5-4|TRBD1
ASSGGQGGETQY
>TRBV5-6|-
ASSLGAGSYGYT
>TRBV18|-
ASSPAQVPSSYEQY
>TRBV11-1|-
ASSLIYRGEQY
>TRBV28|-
ASSYGVFGSPLH
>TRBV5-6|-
ASSWGSDGSNQPQH
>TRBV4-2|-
ASSQDLTNYNEQF
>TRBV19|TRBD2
ASSRLAPITDTQY
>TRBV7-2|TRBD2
ASSLGSGLAGGRGWTQY
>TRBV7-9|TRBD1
ASSPRTGPYEQY
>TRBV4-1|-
ASREAGASNEKLF
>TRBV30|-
AWSVTENTEAF
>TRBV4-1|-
ASSQPGRGNGGYT
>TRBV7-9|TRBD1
ASSLGGTGAYEQY
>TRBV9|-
ASSVGDGQTNQPQH
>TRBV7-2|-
ASSLESNQPQH
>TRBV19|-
ASSIASYSNQPQH
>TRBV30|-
AGGTEGPRQY
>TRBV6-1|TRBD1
ASSEASGTAGNTIY
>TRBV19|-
ASSIPGKEEEETQY
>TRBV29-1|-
SVSVSLNTEAF
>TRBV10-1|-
ASSEQGRYQETQY
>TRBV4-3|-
ASSQVMSHGVLGANSPLH
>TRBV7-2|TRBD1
ASSNGQGSAYGYT
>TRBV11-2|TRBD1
ASSLSTGGIKNYGYT
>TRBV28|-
ASREQGLAKNIQY
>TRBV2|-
ASSGLPRGSQETQY
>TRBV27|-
ASKSETAITDTQY
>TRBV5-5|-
ASSLWGNQNTGELF
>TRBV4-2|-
ASSLQLKEETQY
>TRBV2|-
ASSESAEAF
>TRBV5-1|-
ASSLVGDYGYT